Following are 25 T cell receptor beta chains from one sample sequenced in a study of a mutant IDH1 vaccine in newly diagnosed glioma. These receptors have no known antigen. Produced via immunoSEQ multiplex PCR; TCRdb's table is partial and in-frame only. Seen here are roughly 61,000 clones, 80% observed once, and the top ten hold roughly 5.7%. As for time point: week 11, during vaccination. What each vaccine dose contained was 300 ug of mutant IDH1 20-mer peptide, accompanied by topical imiquimod. This specimen was PBMCs, taken from a glioma patient whose treatment included an IDH1 peptide vaccine. The source is a man aged 45 to 65 with glioma.

This clone was counted between two and nine times. This chain links TRBV7-8 with TRBJ1-5; D remains ambiguous. V lost 8 bases and J 0 bases, leaving 11 bases between the germline ends. The CDR3 has 14 amino acids. Germline V gene lookup returns CDR1 SGHVS and CDR2 FQNEAQ. The CDR3 bases are TGTGCCAGCCCGACCGATTATAGCAATCAGCCCCAGCATTTT. It encodes CASPTDYSNQPQHF.

This sequence joins TRBV30 and TRBJ1-1; D possibly corresponds to TRBD1 (6 bases). The germline V and J ends were trimmed by 4 bases and 1 base, with 13 bases remaining between them. Germline V lookup: CDR1 GTSNPN, CDR2 SVGIG (reference sequence). The CDR3 length is 14 residues. CDR3 region: CAWTPGTTNTEAFF. CDR3 nucleotides: TGTGCCTGGACACCCGGGACAACGAACACTGAAGCTTTCTTT.

This clone is a singleton in its sample. The chain couples TRBV5-4 to TRBJ2-1; 9 nucleotides agree with TRBD2. The CDR3 is 16 residues long. With 0 bases clipped from V and 2 bases from J, the junction kept 3 bases outside the gene matches. The V gene's germline CDR1 is SGHNT and CDR2 YYREEE (reference sequence). CDR3: CASSLDGGGAYNEQFF. The CDR3 DNA reads as TGTGCCAGCAGCTTGGATGGCGGGGGGGCCTACAATGAGCAGTTCTTC.

The chain links TRBV7-2 to TRBJ2-5; D gene unclear. The germline gives CDR1 SGHTA, CDR2 FQGNSA. Trimming shortened V by 3 bases and J by 7 bases, and 15 bases separated the two germline ends. This CDR3 comprises 14 residues. This chain's CDR3 is CASSLTAPYGTQYF. DNA for the CDR3: TGTGCCAGCAGCTTGACCGCCCCTTATGGGACCCAGTACTTC.

This chain uses TRBV30 with TRBJ1-5; the D gene is possibly TRBD1 (6 bases). The V gene lost 2 bases and the J gene lost 2 bases, with 10 bases spanning the gap. Per the germline V gene, CDR1 is GTSNPN and CDR2 is SVGIG (reference sequence). There are 14 residues in the CDR3. CDR3 sequence reads: CAWSSAGGNQPQHF. The CDR3 nucleotides are TGTGCCTGGAGTTCCGCAGGGGGCAATCAGCCCCAGCATTTT. Drawing the rest from reference TRBV30 and TRBJ1-5, the complete variable domain is SQTIHQWPATLVQPVGSPLSLECTVEGTSNPNLYWYRQAAGRGLQLLFYSVGIGQISSEVPQNLSASRPQDRQFILSSKKLLLSDSGFYLCAWSSAGGNQPQHFGDGTRLSIL.

This clone has more than one count but fewer than ten. This chain connects TRBV4-1 to TRBJ1-1; D gene ambiguous. The V gene's germline CDR1 is MGHRA and CDR2 YSYEKL. Trimming took off 1 base at V and 6 bases at J, with 9 bases between the two ends. The CDR3 is 13 residues long. This CDR3 reads CASSQVGVSEAFF. DNA for the CDR3: TGCGCCAGCAGCCAAGTCGGGGTTTCTGAAGCTTTCTTT.

The V call is TRBV7-6, the J call TRBJ1-1, with D unclear. Germline CDR1 and CDR2: SGHVS and FNYEAQ. Trimming left V 1 base short and J 9 bases short, with 15 bases between. CDR3 length: 14 amino acids. The CDR3 here is CASSLGGQLPQAFF. In DNA, the CDR3 is TGTGCCAGCAGCTTAGGTGGGCAGCTCCCCCAAGCTTTCTTT.

This chain uses TRBV5-1 with TRBJ1-4; the D gene is possibly TRBD1 (5 bases). Germline-derived CDR1 and CDR2 are SGHRS and YFSETQ. V shed 2 bases and J shed 8 bases, with 13 bases lying between them. The CDR3 contains 14 residues. The CDR3 DNA follows: TGCGCCAGCAGCTTCGGCGAGGGGAGAGAAAAACTGTTTTTT. Translated: CASSFGEGREKLFF.

CDR3 sequence reads: CASSQDRINGYTF. The CDR3 bases are TGTGCCAGCAGTCAAGACAGAATCAATGGCTACACCTTC. J is TRBJ1-2 and V is TRBV6-5, with D maybe TRBD1 (5 bases). Germline V gives CDR1 MNHEY, CDR2 SVGAGI. V lost 5 bases and J lost 6, with 13 bases in between. The CDR3 loop spans 13 amino acids.

The genes are TRBV19 and TRBJ2-7; the D gene is possibly TRBD2 (6 bases). The CDR3 sequence is 13 residues long. Germline CDR1 reads LNHDA; CDR2 reads SQIVND (reference sequence). The germline V and J ends were trimmed by 6 bases and 6 bases, with 15 bases remaining between them. The CDR3 sequence is CASSRDLWGEQYF. The CDR3 bases are TGTGCCAGTAGCCGGGACTTATGGGGCGAGCAGTACTTC.

J is TRBJ1-2 and V is TRBV10-3; D remains ambiguous. Germline V CDR1 and CDR2: ENHRY, SYGVKD. V shed 4 bases and J shed 8 bases, with 14 bases lying between them. The CDR3 covers 13 residues. CDR3 DNA: TGTGCCATCAGTGTAGACTCTTCGCGGGGCTACACCTTC. This codes for CAISVDSSRGYTF.

The genes are TRBV9 and TRBJ1-1; D remains unclear. CDR3 size: 13 residues. Trimming shortened V by 0 bases and J by 1 base, and 4 bases separated the two germline ends. Germline CDR1 and CDR2: SGDLS and YYNGEE. The CDR3 reads CASSVEWNTEAFF. Here the CDR3 DNA reads TGTGCCAGCAGCGTAGAGTGGAACACTGAAGCTTTCTTT.

This clone was counted only a few times. The chain carries TRBV5-1 and TRBJ1-1, with a possible D match to TRBD1 (5 bases). Deletions cut 3 bases from V and 5 bases from J, with 14 bases between. Germline CDR1 SGHRS, CDR2 YFSETQ. The CDR3 contains 14 residues. CDR3 bases: TGCGCCAGCAGCTCCGTACCGGGGGAGACTGAAGCTTTCTTT. Its protein is CASSSVPGETEAFF.

This rearrangement joins TRBV19 to TRBJ2-7, with 7 bases aligning to TRBD2. This CDR3 has 12 residues. Germline CDR1 LNHDA, CDR2 SQIVND (reference sequence). J lost 7 bases, V lost 8 bases, and 8 bases had no gene match. The CDR3 DNA reads as TGTGCCAGTGGGGGGGTGGTTGGGGAGCAGTACTTC. Residues: CASGGVVGEQYF.

The V gene is TRBV7-2, the J gene TRBJ1-4, with D possibly matching TRBD1 (6 bases). V lost 1 base and J lost 8, with 8 bases in between. The germline gives CDR1 SGHTA, CDR2 FQGNSA. CDR3 length: 13 residues. CDR3 in amino acids: CASSLGQEEKLFF. The CDR3 region has the DNA TGTGCCAGCAGCTTAGGACAGGAAGAAAAACTGTTTTTT. The full variable domain, completed using reference TRBV7-2 and TRBJ1-4, is GAGVSQSPSNKVTEKGKDVELRCDPISGHTALYWYRQSLGQGLEFLIYFQGNSAPDKSGLPSDRFSAERTGGSVSTLTIQRTQQEDSAVYLCASSLGQEEKLFFGSGTQLSVL.

V and J are TRBV7-9 and TRBJ2-7; TRBD2 matches 8 bases. This CDR3 spans 15 amino acids. Germline V gene sequence: CDR1 SEHNR, CDR2 FQNEAQ (reference sequence). V gave up 1 base and J gave up 2 bases; unmatched junction bases: 4. As DNA, the CDR3 is TGTGCCAGCAGCTTAGAGGGACTAGAAGCCTACGAGCAGTACTTC. Its protein product is CASSLEGLEAYEQYF.

The V and J genes are TRBV7-2 and TRBJ1-3; D uncertain. The CDR3 contains 15 residues. V was pared by 0 bases and J by 4 bases, with 10 bases between. Germline CDR1 and CDR2: SGHTA and FQGNSA. The CDR3 sequence: CASSLATTPGNTIYF. The CDR3 DNA reads TGTGCCAGCAGCTTAGCGACGACGCCCGGAAACACCATATATTTT.

This chain joins TRBV11-1 and TRBJ2-5, with 8 positions matching TRBD2. With V trimmed by 5 bases and J by 2 bases, 4 bases remained unmatched. Germline V gives CDR1 SGHAT, CDR2 FQDESV (reference sequence). This CDR3 is built from 14 residues. CDR3 sequence reads: CASSPGLGQETQYF. Here the CDR3 DNA reads TGTGCCAGCAGCCCGGGACTAGGACAAGAGACCCAGTACTTC.

This clone was seen only once. The rearrangement links TRBV7-9 to TRBJ2-3, with D tentatively TRBD2 (6 bases). From germline, CDR1 is SEHNR and CDR2 FQNEAQ (reference sequence). This CDR3 is 17 amino acids long. Trimming left V 2 bases short and J 1 base short, with 16 bases between. The CDR3 is CASSLSLLGGGTDTQYF. Here the CDR3 DNA reads TGTGCCAGCAGCTTAAGCCTGCTGGGGGGAGGCACAGATACGCAGTATTTT.

The chain carries TRBV30 and TRBJ2-7; 10 bases agree with TRBD1. Germline values: CDR1 GTSNPN, CDR2 SVGIG (reference sequence). The CDR3 covers 15 residues. The V and J ends lost 1 base and 5 bases, in that order; junction bases with no gene match: 8. The CDR3 bases are TGTGCCTGGAGTGCCCTGACAGGGGGCAAAAACGAGCAGTACTTC. This sequence encodes CAWSALTGGKNEQYF.

The chain links TRBV7-3 to TRBJ2-1; 8 nucleotides align to TRBD2. Germline V gene sequence: CDR1 SGHTA, CDR2 FQGTGA. The V gene end was trimmed by 2 bases and the J gene end by 5 bases; junction bases not matched to a gene: 2. This CDR3 contains 14 residues. The CDR3 here is CASSLSGGNNEQFF. In nucleotides, the CDR3 is TGTGCCAGCAGCTTATCGGGGGGGAACAATGAGCAGTTCTTC.

The table lists this clone with a few counts. The J gene is TRBJ1-5, the V gene TRBV30; D gene unclear. The CDR3 runs 14 residues. Trimming left V 0 bases short and J 0 bases short, with 6 bases between. Germline-derived CDR1 and CDR2 are GTSNPN and SVGIG (reference sequence). The CDR3 DNA reads TGTGCCTGGAGTGTGAGCGGTAGCAATCAGCCCCAGCATTTT. Residues: CAWSVSGSNQPQHF.

The chain links TRBV7-8 to TRBJ2-2; D tentatively reads TRBD1 or TRBD2 (5 bases each). From germline, CDR1 is SGHVS and CDR2 FQNEAQ. The CDR3 has 15 residues. Trimming shortened V by 4 bases and J by 4 bases, and 13 bases separated the two germline ends. CDR3 nucleotide sequence: TGTGCCAGCAGCTCTCCGGGGCTTTCCACCGGGGAGCTGTTTTTT. It is translated as CASSSPGLSTGELFF.

This clone was seen once. V gene TRBV9 combines with J gene TRBJ2-1, with 9 bases identical to TRBD2. Germline V lookup: CDR1 SGDLS, CDR2 YYNGEE. The CDR3 covers 16 residues. With V trimmed by 3 bases and J by 9 bases, 13 bases remained unmatched. The CDR3 DNA sequence: TGTGCCAGCAGCGGGAGGGCGGCTAGCGGGGTTCTTGAGCAGTTCTTC. Protein: CASSGRAASGVLEQFF.

The chain employs TRBV10-3 and TRBJ2-7; the match to TRBD1 covers 9 bases. Unmatched junction bases numbered 7, after V lost 7 bases and J lost 0 bases. There are 15 residues in the CDR3. The germline CDR1 and CDR2 sequences are ENHRY and SYGVKD. As DNA, the CDR3 is TGTGCCATCACCCCGACAGGGGGGATCTCCTACGAGCAGTACTTC. Encoded protein: CAITPTGGISYEQYF.